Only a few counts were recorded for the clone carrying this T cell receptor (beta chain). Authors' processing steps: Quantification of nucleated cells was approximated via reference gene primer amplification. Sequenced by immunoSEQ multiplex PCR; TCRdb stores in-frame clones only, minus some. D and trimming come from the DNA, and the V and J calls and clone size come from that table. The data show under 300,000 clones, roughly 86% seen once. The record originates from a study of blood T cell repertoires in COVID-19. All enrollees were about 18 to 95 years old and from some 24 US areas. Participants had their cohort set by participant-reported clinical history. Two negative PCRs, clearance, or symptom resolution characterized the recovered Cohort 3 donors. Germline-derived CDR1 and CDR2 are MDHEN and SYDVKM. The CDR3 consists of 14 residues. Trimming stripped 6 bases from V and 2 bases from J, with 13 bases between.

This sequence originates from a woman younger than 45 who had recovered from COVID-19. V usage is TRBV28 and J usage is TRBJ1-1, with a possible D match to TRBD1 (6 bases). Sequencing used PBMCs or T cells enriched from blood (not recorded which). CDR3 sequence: CASSYGQINTEAFF. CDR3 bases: TGTGCCAGCAGCTATGGACAGATTAACACTGAAGCTTTCTTT.